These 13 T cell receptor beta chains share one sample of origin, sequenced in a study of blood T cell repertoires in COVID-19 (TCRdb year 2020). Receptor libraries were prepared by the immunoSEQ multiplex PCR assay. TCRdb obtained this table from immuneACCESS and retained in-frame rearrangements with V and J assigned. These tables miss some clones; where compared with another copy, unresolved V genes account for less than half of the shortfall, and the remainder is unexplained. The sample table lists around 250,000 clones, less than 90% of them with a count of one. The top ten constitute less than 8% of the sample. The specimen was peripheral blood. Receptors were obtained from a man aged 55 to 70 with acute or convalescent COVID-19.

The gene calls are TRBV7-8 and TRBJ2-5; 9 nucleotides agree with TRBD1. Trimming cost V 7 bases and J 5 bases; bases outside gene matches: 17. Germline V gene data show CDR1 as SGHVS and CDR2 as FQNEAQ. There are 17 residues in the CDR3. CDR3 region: CASTWSGTGSFSETQYF. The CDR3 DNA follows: TGTGCCAGCACCTGGTCCGGGACAGGGTCGTTCTCGGAGACCCAGTACTTC.

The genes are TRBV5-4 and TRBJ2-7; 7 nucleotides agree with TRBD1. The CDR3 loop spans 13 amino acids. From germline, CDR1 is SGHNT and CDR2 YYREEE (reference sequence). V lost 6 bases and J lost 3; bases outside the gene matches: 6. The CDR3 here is CASNRAGGYEQYF. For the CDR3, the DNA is TGTGCCAGCAACCGGGCAGGGGGCTACGAGCAGTACTTC.

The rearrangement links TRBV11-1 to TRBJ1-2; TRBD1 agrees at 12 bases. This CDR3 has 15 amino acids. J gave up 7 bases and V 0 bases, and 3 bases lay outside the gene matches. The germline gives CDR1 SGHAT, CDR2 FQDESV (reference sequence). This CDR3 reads CASSLAGTGGTGYTF. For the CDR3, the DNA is TGTGCCAGCAGCTTAGCTGGGACAGGGGGCACTGGCTACACCTTC.

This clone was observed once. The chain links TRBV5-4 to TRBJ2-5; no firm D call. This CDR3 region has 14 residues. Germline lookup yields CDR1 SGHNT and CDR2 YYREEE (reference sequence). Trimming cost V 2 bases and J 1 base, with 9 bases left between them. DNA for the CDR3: TGTGCCAGCAGCTTAGAAGCTACCCAAGAGACCCAGTACTTC. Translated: CASSLEATQETQYF.

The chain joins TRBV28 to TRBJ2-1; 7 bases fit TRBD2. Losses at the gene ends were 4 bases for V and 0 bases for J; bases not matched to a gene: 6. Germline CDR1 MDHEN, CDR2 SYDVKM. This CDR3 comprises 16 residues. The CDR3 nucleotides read TGTGCCAGCAGTTCCCGGGGACTATTCTCCTACAATGAGCAGTTCTTC. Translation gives CASSSRGLFSYNEQFF.

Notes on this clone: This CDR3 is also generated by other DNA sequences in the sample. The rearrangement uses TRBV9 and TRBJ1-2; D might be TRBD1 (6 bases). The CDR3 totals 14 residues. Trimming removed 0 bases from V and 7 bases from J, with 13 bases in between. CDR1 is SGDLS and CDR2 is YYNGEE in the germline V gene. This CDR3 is CASSVGPQGSGYTF. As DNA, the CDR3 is TGTGCCAGCAGCGTAGGGCCACAGGGCTCTGGCTACACCTTC.

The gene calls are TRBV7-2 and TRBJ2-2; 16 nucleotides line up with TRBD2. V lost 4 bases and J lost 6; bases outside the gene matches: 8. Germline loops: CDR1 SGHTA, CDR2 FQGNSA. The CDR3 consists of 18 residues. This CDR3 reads CASSSGTSGRVTPGELFF. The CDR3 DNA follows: TGTGCCAGCAGCTCCGGGACTAGCGGGAGGGTAACACCCGGGGAGCTGTTTTTT.

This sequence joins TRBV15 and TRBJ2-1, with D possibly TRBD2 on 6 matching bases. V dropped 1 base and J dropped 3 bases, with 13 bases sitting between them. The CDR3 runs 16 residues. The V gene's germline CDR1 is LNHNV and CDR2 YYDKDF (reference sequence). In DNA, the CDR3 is TGTGCCACCAGCAGAGCGGCGGGGAGACTCTACAATGAGCAGTTCTTC. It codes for CATSRAAGRLYNEQFF.

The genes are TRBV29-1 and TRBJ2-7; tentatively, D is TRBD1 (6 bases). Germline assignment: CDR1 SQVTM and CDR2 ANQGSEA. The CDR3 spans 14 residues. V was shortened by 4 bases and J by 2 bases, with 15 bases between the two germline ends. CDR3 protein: CSVVQGPGPYEQYF. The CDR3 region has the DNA TGCAGCGTTGTACAGGGACCCGGCCCCTACGAGCAGTACTTC.

The CDR3 DNA is TGTGCCAGCAGTTTATCGGGACAGAGTGACTACGAGCAGTACTTC. Its protein is CASSLSGQSDYEQYF. The chain couples TRBV27 to TRBJ2-7; 7 bases are shared with TRBD1. The V segment lost 0 bases and the J segment 3 bases; nucleotides outside the gene matches: 5. The CDR3 length is 15 residues. Germline lookup yields CDR1 MNHEY and CDR2 SMNVEV (reference sequence).

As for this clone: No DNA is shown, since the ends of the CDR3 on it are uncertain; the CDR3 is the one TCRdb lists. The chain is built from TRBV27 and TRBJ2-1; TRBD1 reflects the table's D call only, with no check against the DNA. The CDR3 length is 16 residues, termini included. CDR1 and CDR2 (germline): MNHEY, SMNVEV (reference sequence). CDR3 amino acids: CASSLGMGDRRNEQFF.

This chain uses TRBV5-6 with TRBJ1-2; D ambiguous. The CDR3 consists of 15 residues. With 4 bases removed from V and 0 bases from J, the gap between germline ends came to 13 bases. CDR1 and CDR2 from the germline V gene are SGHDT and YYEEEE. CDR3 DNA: TGTGCCAGCAGCCGGGAATTAGGCACTAACTATGGCTACACCTTC. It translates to CASSRELGTNYGYTF.

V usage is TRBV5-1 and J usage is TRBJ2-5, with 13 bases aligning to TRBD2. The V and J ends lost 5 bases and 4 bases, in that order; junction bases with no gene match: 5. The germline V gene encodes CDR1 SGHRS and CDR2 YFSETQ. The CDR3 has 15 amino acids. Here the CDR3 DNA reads TGCGCCAGCAGGGCCGGGACTAGCGGGATAGAGACCCAGTACTTC. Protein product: CASRAGTSGIETQYF.